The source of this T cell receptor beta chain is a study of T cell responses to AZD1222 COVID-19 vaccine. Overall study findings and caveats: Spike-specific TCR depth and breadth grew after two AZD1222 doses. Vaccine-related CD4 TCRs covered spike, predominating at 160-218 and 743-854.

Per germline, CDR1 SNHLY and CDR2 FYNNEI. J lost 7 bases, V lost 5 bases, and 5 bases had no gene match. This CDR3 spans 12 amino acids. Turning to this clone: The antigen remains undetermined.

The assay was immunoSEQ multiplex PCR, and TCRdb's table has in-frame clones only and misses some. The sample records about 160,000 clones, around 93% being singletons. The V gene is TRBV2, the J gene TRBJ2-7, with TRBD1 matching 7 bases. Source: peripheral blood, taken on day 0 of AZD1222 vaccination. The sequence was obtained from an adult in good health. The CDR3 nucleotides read TGTGCCAGCAGTAGGACAGGATGGGAGCAGTACTTC. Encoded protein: CASSRTGWEQYF.